These 10 T cell receptor beta chains came from one sample sequenced in a study of shared clonotypes between healthy human individuals. Data came from immunoSEQ multiplex PCR; TCRdb stores just in-frame clones and leaves some out. The sample shows over a million clones, approximately 78% of them seen only once. Sequenced: memory CD4+ T cells from PBMCs. As for subset: CD45RA-negative fraction. The receptors shown here come from a man aged 18 to 29 in good health. Some clones in this sample may be carry-over from other donors' samples.

This sequence joins TRBV28 and TRBJ1-2; 7 bases fit TRBD1. Germline assignment: CDR1 MDHEN and CDR2 SYDVKM. The length of the CDR3 is 14 residues. J gave up 4 bases and V 5 bases, and 7 bases lay outside the gene matches. CDR3 in amino acids: CASSQSGQVYGYTF. CDR3 DNA sequence: TGTGCCAGCAGTCAATCCGGACAGGTCTATGGCTACACCTTC.

The V call is TRBV5-1, the J call TRBJ2-2, with D possibly matching TRBD1 (5 bases). The germline CDR1 and CDR2 sequences are SGHRS and YFSETQ. This CDR3 contains 12 residues. V lost 10 bases to trimming and J lost 3 bases, with 10 bases between them. Here the CDR3 DNA reads TGCGCCGATAGGGGTCACACCGGGGAGCTGTTTTTT. It specifies CADRGHTGELFF.

The chain links TRBV18 to TRBJ2-7, with D possibly TRBD1 on 6 matching bases. This CDR3 is built from 14 residues. The V gene lost 6 bases and the J gene lost 5 bases, with 17 bases spanning the gap. CDR1 is KGHSH and CDR2 is LQKENI in the germline V gene. In DNA, the CDR3 is TGTGCCAGCTCCAAAGAGGCAGGGGATGACGAGCAGTACTTC. It translates to CASSKEAGDDEQYF.

The table lists this clone with many counts. V is TRBV28 and J is TRBJ2-7, with D perhaps TRBD1 (6 bases). The V end lost 8 bases, the J end lost 2 bases, and 16 bases lay between the germline ends. The CDR3 length is 14 residues. Germline V lookup: CDR1 MDHEN, CDR2 SYDVKM. This CDR3 is CASGGAGPTYEQYF. Here the CDR3 DNA reads TGTGCCAGCGGGGGCGCGGGTCCTACCTACGAGCAGTACTTC.

Comments on this clone: Other DNA sequences within the sample encode an identical CDR3. J is TRBJ2-7 and V is TRBV6-6; a possible D gene is TRBD1 (6 bases). V gave up 6 bases and J gave up 6 bases, with 18 bases separating them. CDR1 MNHNY and CDR2 SVGAGI come from the germline V gene (reference sequence). The CDR3 extends over 14 amino acids. In DNA form, the CDR3 reads TGTGCCAGCAGCCCGACAGGAGTTTATGCCGAGCAGTACTTC. Translation: CASSPTGVYAEQYF.

The V and J genes are TRBV5-4 and TRBJ1-2, with 10 positions matching TRBD1. Per germline, CDR1 SGHNT and CDR2 YYREEE (reference sequence). Trimming cost V 2 bases and J 4 bases; bases outside gene matches: 2. There are 14 residues in the CDR3. The CDR3 nucleotides are TGTGCCAGCAGCTTAAGACAGGGGGCCTATGGCTACACCTTC. It encodes CASSLRQGAYGYTF.

This clone has only one observation. V and J are TRBV21-1 and TRBJ2-2; no DNA check was done on the table's D call, TRBD2. TRBV21-1 is an annotated pseudogene. This CDR3 has 17 residues. The CDR3 loop reads CASSKSGLAPEAGELFF. The CDR3 DNA is TGTGCCAGCAGCAAAAGTGGTCTAGCCCCTGAGGCCGGGGAGCTGTTTTTT.

The rearrangement links TRBV7-6 to TRBJ2-7; D is ambiguous. There are 13 residues in the CDR3. V dropped 4 bases and J dropped 6 bases, with 13 bases sitting between them. CDR1 and CDR2 (germline): SGHVS, FNYEAQ. The CDR3 DNA reads as TGTGCCAGCAGCTCCCCGCGAGCCCGCGAGCAGTACTTC. Amino acid sequence: CASSSPRAREQYF.

The count of this clone is one. The genes are TRBV7-7 and TRBJ1-3, with 7 bases identical to TRBD1. The J segment lost 2 bases and the V segment lost 5 bases, leaving 6 bases of the junction unmatched. This CDR3 spans 15 amino acids. Germline assignment: CDR1 SSHAT and CDR2 FNYEAQ (reference sequence). In DNA form, the CDR3 reads TGTGCCAGCAGCCCCGGGACAGCGACTGGAAACACCATATATTTT. Its translation: CASSPGTATGNTIYF.

This clone was seen once. The rearrangement joins TRBV10-2 to TRBJ1-4; D is possibly TRBD1 (5 bases). Trimming cost V 8 bases and J 4 bases, with 11 bases left between them. The CDR3 is 13 amino acids. The germline V gene has CDR1 WSHSY and CDR2 SAAADI. The CDR3 coding sequence is TGCGCCAGCGTGGGGCAGCGTAATGAAAAACTGTTTTTT. Amino acids: CASVGQRNEKLFF.